A single sample is the source of the 9 T cell receptor beta chains below, sequenced in a study of cytomegalovirus exposure and HLA in healthy donors. A multiplex PCR was run with 60 Vbeta primers and 13 Jbeta primers. Method: immunoSEQ multiplex PCR; TCRdb's copy keeps in-frame clones and lacks some. The sample consists of more than 110,000 clones, approximately 80% of them appearing once. The sample taken for sequencing was PBMCs. All receptors come from a male donor in good health and CMV-seropositive.

This chain's CDR3 is CASSFIWTGGRARTEAFF. In nucleotides, the CDR3 is TGTGCCAGCAGTTTTATCTGGACAGGGGGTCGGGCGAGGACTGAAGCTTTCTTT. The chain carries TRBV27 and TRBJ1-1, with 10 bases matching TRBD1. CDR1 is MNHEY and CDR2 is SMNVEV in the germline V gene (reference sequence). The V gene end was trimmed by 3 bases and the J gene end by 5 bases; junction bases not matched to a gene: 15. The CDR3 has 18 amino acids.

The CDR3 nucleotides read TGTGCCAGCAGCTTAGAAGCAGGGGGCTACGAGCAGTACTTC. It encodes CASSLEAGGYEQYF. This chain uses TRBV11-2 with TRBJ2-7, with 7 nucleotides matching TRBD1. Germline CDR1 reads SGHAT; CDR2 reads FQNNGV. The CDR3 is 14 residues long. With V trimmed by 0 bases and J by 3 bases, 2 bases remained unmatched.

This clone was detected only once. The CDR3 DNA follows: TGTGCCAGCAGTTACCCCCAGGGTGATGAGCAGTTCTTC. It codes for CASSYPQGDEQFF. This chain uses TRBV6-6 with TRBJ2-1; D may be TRBD1 (5 bases). The CDR3 length is 13 residues. Trimming took 2 bases from V and 8 from J, leaving 10 bases between them. Germline values: CDR1 MNHNY, CDR2 SVGAGI (reference sequence).

The genes are TRBV28 and TRBJ1-2; D remains unclear. Between the trimmed V and J ends, which lost 6 bases and 9 bases, there was a span of 8 bases. This CDR3 region has 10 residues. The germline V gene has CDR1 MDHEN and CDR2 SYDVKM. The CDR3 sequence is CASSGYSYTF. CDR3 nucleotide sequence: TGTGCCAGCAGCGGGTATAGCTACACCTTC.

The rearrangement joins TRBV19 to TRBJ1-4; D not certain. The CDR3 is 13 residues long. Trimming stripped 10 bases from V and 4 bases from J, with 13 bases between. Germline loops: CDR1 LNHDA, CDR2 SQIVND (reference sequence). CDR3 in amino acids: CATGGRLNEKLFF. DNA for the CDR3: TGTGCCACAGGAGGGAGGCTTAATGAAAAACTGTTTTTT.

This chain links TRBV6-5 with TRBJ2-1; 7 nucleotides line up with TRBD2. This CDR3 contains 16 residues. Germline V CDR1 and CDR2: MNHEY, SVGAGI. Trimming at V came to 0 bases and at J to 5 bases, leaving 7 bases not matched to a gene. CDR3 in DNA: TGTGCCAGCAGTTACTCTCCGACTAGCCCCGACAATGAGCAGTTCTTC. Protein product: CASSYSPTSPDNEQFF.

This chain links TRBV6-5 with TRBJ2-5; 11 bases agree with TRBD1. After removal of 2 bases from V and 4 bases from J, the junction contained 3 bases not matched to a gene. This CDR3 has 15 residues. Germline lookup yields CDR1 MNHEY and CDR2 SVGAGI. The CDR3 is CASSYRTGGPETQYF. CDR3 sequence (DNA): TGTGCCAGCAGTTACCGGACAGGGGGCCCAGAGACCCAGTACTTC.

The CDR3 loop reads CASSLAQGAFDYGYTF. The CDR3 nucleotides are TGCGCCAGCAGCTTGGCCCAGGGGGCTTTTGACTATGGCTACACCTTC. The V call is TRBV5-1, the J call TRBJ1-2; 8 positions agree with TRBD1. CDR1 is SGHRS, CDR2 YFSETQ, per germline. J gave up 3 bases and V 0 bases, and 7 bases lay outside the gene matches. The CDR3 contains 16 residues.

The CDR3 DNA sequence: TGCAGCGTTGGAGCCACCGGGACAGGGGGCATCGGGGAGCTGTTTTTT. It encodes CSVGATGTGGIGELFF. The chain combines TRBV29-1 with TRBJ2-2, with 12 bases matching TRBD1. The CDR3 contains 16 residues. Germline CDR1 reads SQVTM; CDR2 reads ANQGSEA. J lost 7 bases, V lost 4 bases, and 10 bases had no gene match.